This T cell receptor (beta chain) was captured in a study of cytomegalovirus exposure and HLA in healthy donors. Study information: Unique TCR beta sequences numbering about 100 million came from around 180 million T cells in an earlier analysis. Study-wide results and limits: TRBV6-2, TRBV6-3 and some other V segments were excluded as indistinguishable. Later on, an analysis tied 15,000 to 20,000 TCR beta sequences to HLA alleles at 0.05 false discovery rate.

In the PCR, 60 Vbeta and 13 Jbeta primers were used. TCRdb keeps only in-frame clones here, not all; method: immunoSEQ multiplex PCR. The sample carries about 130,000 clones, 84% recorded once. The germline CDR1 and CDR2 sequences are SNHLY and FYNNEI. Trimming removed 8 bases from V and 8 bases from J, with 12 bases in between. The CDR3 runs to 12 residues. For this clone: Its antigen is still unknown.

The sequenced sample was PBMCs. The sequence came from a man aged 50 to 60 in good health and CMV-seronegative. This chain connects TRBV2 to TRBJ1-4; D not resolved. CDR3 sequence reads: CASREDGEKLFF. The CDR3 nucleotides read TGTGCCAGCCGCGAGGATGGGGAAAAACTGTTTTTT.